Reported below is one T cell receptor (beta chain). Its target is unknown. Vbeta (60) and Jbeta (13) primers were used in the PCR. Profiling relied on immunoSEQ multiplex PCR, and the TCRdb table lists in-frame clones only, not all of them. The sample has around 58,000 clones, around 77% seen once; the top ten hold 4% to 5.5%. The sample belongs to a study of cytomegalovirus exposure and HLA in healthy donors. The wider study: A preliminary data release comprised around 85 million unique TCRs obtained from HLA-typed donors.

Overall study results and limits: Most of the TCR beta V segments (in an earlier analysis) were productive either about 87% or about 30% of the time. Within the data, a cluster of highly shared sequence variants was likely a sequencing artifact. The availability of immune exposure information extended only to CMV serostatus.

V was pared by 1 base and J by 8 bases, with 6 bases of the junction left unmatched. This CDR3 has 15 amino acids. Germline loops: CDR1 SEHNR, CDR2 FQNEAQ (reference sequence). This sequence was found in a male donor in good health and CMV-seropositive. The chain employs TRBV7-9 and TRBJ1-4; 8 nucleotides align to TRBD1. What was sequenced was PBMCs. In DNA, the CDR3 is TGTGCCAGCAGCTTAGATCAGGGGGCGCGCGAAAAACTGTTTTTT. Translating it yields CASSLDQGAREKLFF. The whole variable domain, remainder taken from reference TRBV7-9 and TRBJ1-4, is DTGVSQNPRHKITKRGQNVTFRCDPISEHNRLYWYRQTLGQGPEFLTYFQNEAQLEKSRLLSDRFSAERPKGSFSTLEIQRTEQGDSAMYLCASSLDQGAREKLFFGSGTQLSVL.